This T cell receptor (beta chain) derives from a study of CD8 T cells in ankylosing spondylitis. Notes on the study in general: Researchers reportedly found disease-linked clones significantly enriched in matched ankylosing spondylitis synovial fluid. Several highly homologous variants made up a TCR beta motif, and this motif appeared characteristic of ankylosing spondylitis blood.

Germline V CDR1 and CDR2: LNHNV, YYDKDF (reference sequence). The CDR3 is 17 amino acids. V lost 8 bases to trimming and J lost 4 bases; unmatched junction nucleotides: 9. This clonotype was counted at least ten times. The antigen remains unidentified. TCRdb ran MiXCR on the 5' RACE reads and lists one entry per CDR3 protein. Among 200,000 to 250,000 distinct CDR3 sequences, 25% to 30% were seen once, and the ten largest hold under 7%. Sequencing input: blood, either unsorted or a sorted T cell fraction (not recorded which). The genes are TRBV15 and TRBJ2-2, with 14 positions matching TRBD2. This TCR derives from a male donor with ankylosing spondylitis or in good health (not recorded which). The CDR3 DNA reads TGTGCCACCTACCCGGGACTAGCGGGAGTGCCCACCGGGGAGCTGTTTTTT. Translated: CATYPGLAGVPTGELFF. Looking up the rest from reference TRBV15 and TRBJ2-2 gives the full variable domain: DAMVIQNPRYQVTQFGKPVTLSCSQTLNHNVMYWYQQKSSQAPKLLFHYYDKDFNNEADTPDNFQSRRPNTSFCFLDIRSPGLGDTAMYLCATYPGLAGVPTGELFFGEGSRLTVL.